This TCR beta chain stems from a study of T cells of healthy individuals. This clonotype was seen ten or more times. TCRdb re-called the 5' RACE reads through MiXCR, storing one row per CDR3 protein. The table includes about 41,000 distinct CDR3 sequences, 4.5% detected once. Trimming removed 5 bases from V and 5 bases from J; junction bases left unmatched: 6. The germline V gene encodes CDR1 PRHDT and CDR2 FYEKMQ (reference sequence). The length of the CDR3 is 15 residues. The sequence was collected from a human donor in good health. The chain employs TRBV13 and TRBJ2-3; 11 nucleotides line up with TRBD2. CDR3 sequence: CASSATLAGVDTQYF. CDR3 bases: TGTGCCAGCAGCGCCACACTAGCGGGGGTAGATACGCAGTATTTT.